The 27 T cell receptor beta chains presented below share a single source sample, sequenced in a study of T cells in Graves' hyperthyroidism and ophthalmopathy. There were TCR beta CDR3 regions amplified from RNA transcripts. TCR CDR3 underwent first-round RT-PCR with the HTBI primer set. MiXCR was run by TCRdb on the multiplex PCR reads, yielding one entry per CDR3 protein. The table shows 540,000 or so distinct CDR3 sequences, with about 15% occurring only once. The sequencing input was blood. The source is a woman aged 25 to 45 with Graves' hyperthyroidism.

This clonotype showed up just a few times. CDR3 DNA: TGTGCCACCAGTGACCCCGGGACAGGGTCGGCTCACAATGAGCAGTTCTTC. Translation: CATSDPGTGSAHNEQFF. The gene calls are TRBV24-1 and TRBJ2-1; 9 bases align to TRBD1. The CDR3 spans 17 residues. The germline V gene has CDR1 KGHDR and CDR2 SFDVKD. Trimming took 4 bases from V and 5 from J; bases not matched to a gene: 11.

This clonotype was counted only a few times. This chain joins TRBV10-3 and TRBJ2-5, with 8 positions matching TRBD1. V lost 4 bases and J lost 6; bases outside the gene matches: 7. The germline CDR1 and CDR2 sequences are ENHRY and SYGVKD. The CDR3 has 14 amino acids. In nucleotides, the CDR3 is TGTGCCATCAGTGGTTCGACAGGGGAACAGACCCAGTACTTC. This gives the protein CAISGSTGEQTQYF.

In this sample, this clonotype turned up many times. The CDR3: CSAQPPSVYEQYF. As DNA, the CDR3 is TGCAGTGCTCAACCCCCTAGCGTCTACGAGCAGTACTTC. This chain uses TRBV20-1 with TRBJ2-7; tentative D call: TRBD2 (6 bases). CDR1 and CDR2 (germline): DFQATT, SNEGSKA (reference sequence). The germline V and J ends were trimmed by 5 bases and 3 bases, with 14 bases remaining between them. The CDR3 runs 13 residues.

This clonotype was observed a handful of times. V and J are TRBV29-1 and TRBJ1-3; no clear D gene. The ends were cut back, 3 bases at V and 4 bases at J, with 7 bases in the middle. CDR3 length: 12 amino acids. The germline V gene has CDR1 SQVTM and CDR2 ANQGSEA. CDR3 sequence (DNA): TGCAGCGTTGATAATGAGGGAAACACCATATATTTT. Translated: CSVDNEGNTIYF.

The chain joins TRBV20-1 to TRBJ2-7; D assignment may be TRBD1 or TRBD2 (6 bases each). The CDR3 contains 12 residues. The V gene's germline CDR1 is DFQATT and CDR2 SNEGSKA (reference sequence). V lost 5 bases and J lost 6, with 14 bases in between. The CDR3 nucleotides read TGCAGTGCTCTGGCTTCGGGGGCCGAGCAGTACTTC. Protein sequence: CSALASGAEQYF.

This clonotype was counted between two and nine times. The chain couples TRBV4-2 to TRBJ1-1, with 7 bases lining up with TRBD1. The V gene end was trimmed by 1 base and the J gene end by 1 base; junction bases not matched to a gene: 12. The germline gives CDR1 LGHNA, CDR2 YNFKEQ. This CDR3 contains 18 residues. The chain's CDR3 is CASSQAFSIGQANTEAFF. The DNA for the CDR3 is TGTGCCAGCAGCCAAGCCTTCTCCATCGGACAGGCGAACACTGAAGCTTTCTTT.

This clonotype occurred a few times. The rearrangement joins TRBV28 to TRBJ2-7; the D call may be TRBD1 or TRBD2 (6 bases each). Trimming cost V 5 bases and J 6 bases, with 20 bases left between them. The CDR3 has 15 amino acids. The germline CDR1 and CDR2 sequences are MDHEN and SYDVKM. The CDR3 coding sequence is TGTGCCAGCAGTGAGGCGACAGTGGAGGGGGGCGAGCAGTACTTC. This codes for CASSEATVEGGEQYF.

This clonotype came up many times. The chain joins TRBV7-3 to TRBJ2-3, with 8 bases aligning to TRBD1. CDR3 length: 15 residues. Germline assignment: CDR1 SGHTA and CDR2 FQGTGA. The V gene end was trimmed by 8 bases and the J gene end by 3 bases; junction bases not matched to a gene: 10. The CDR3 DNA reads TGTGCCAGCGGGGGACAGGCGGACAATACAGATACGCAGTATTTT. Translated, it gives CASGGQADNTDTQYF.

This clonotype was picked up many times. The rearrangement links TRBV6-2 or TRBV6-3 to TRBJ2-7; TRBD2 agrees at 9 bases. The ends lost 5 bases at V and 6 bases at J; junction bases unmatched: 14. CDR1 and CDR2 from the germline V gene are MNHEY and SVGEGT. This CDR3 has 16 amino acids. The CDR3 here is CASSHPLAGGFGEQYF. The CDR3 bases are TGTGCCAGCAGTCACCCCTTGGCGGGAGGGTTCGGCGAGCAGTACTTC.

This clonotype was recorded at least ten times. The V gene is TRBV30, the J gene TRBJ1-1, with D hard to call. The germline V and J ends were trimmed by 5 bases and 2 bases, with 3 bases remaining between them. The CDR3 loop spans 10 amino acids. Germline CDR1 reads GTSNPN; CDR2 reads SVGIG (reference sequence). As DNA, the CDR3 is TGTGCCTGGCTTAACACTGAAGCTTTCTTT. It codes for CAWLNTEAFF.

This clonotype was seen more than once but under ten times. This chain connects TRBV6-4 to TRBJ1-6; TRBD1 might be the D (5 bases). The CDR3 consists of 15 residues. Trimming pared 0 bases from V and 9 bases from J, leaving 12 bases between. The germline V gene has CDR1 MRHNA and CDR2 SNTAGT. CDR3 amino acids: CASSDSFGGSSPLHF. As DNA, the CDR3 is TGTGCCAGCAGTGACTCCTTTGGGGGATCTTCACCCCTCCACTTT.

The rearrangement joins TRBV10-1 to TRBJ2-3; 13 nucleotides align to TRBD2. CDR3 size: 13 residues. Germline lookup yields CDR1 WNHNN and CDR2 SYGVQD (reference sequence). Trimming removed 8 bases from V and 11 bases from J; junction bases left unmatched: 7. In DNA, the CDR3 is TGCGCCAGCGGCGGGACTAGCGGGAACAAGCAGTATTTT. Its translation is CASGGTSGNKQYF.

This clonotype was detected only a few times. The V and J genes are TRBV19 and TRBJ2-7; D might be TRBD2 (6 bases). The CDR3 sequence is 17 residues long. The V end lost 5 bases, the J end lost 0 bases, and 20 bases lay between the germline ends. Germline CDR1 is LNHDA and CDR2 is SQIVND (reference sequence). As DNA, the CDR3 is TGTGCCAGTAGTCCGGGGGTGATGGAGGGTGGCTCCTACGAGCAGTACTTC. It yields the protein CASSPGVMEGGSYEQYF.

The CDR3 is CASSLVGEGTDTQYF. The DNA for the CDR3 is TGCGCCAGCAGCTTGGTCGGGGAGGGAACAGATACGCAGTATTTT. This chain links TRBV5-1 with TRBJ2-3; 7 bases line up with TRBD2. CDR1 is SGHRS, CDR2 YFSETQ, per germline. The V gene end was trimmed by 0 bases and the J gene end by 3 bases; junction bases not matched to a gene: 4. This CDR3 region has 15 residues.

This chain joins TRBV11-2 and TRBJ1-2; possibly TRBD1 for D (6 bases). The V end lost 5 bases, the J end lost 13 bases, and 17 bases lay between the germline ends. The CDR3 is 12 residues long. From germline, CDR1 is SGHAT and CDR2 FQNNGV. CDR3 DNA: TGTGCCAGCAGCATCAACAGGGCCCTAAGCACCTTC. Translation gives CASSINRALSTF.

This clonotype was counted a few times. The V and J genes are TRBV20-1 and TRBJ2-7; no clear D. V was clipped by 6 bases and J by 2 bases, with 14 bases between them. The germline V gene has CDR1 DFQATT and CDR2 SNEGSKA (reference sequence). The CDR3 runs to 13 residues. CDR3 protein: CSALPATTYEQYF. For the CDR3, the DNA is TGCAGTGCACTCCCAGCGACGACCTACGAGCAGTACTTC.

The chain is built from TRBV7-2 and TRBJ2-2; D ambiguous. This CDR3 is built from 14 residues. In germline, CDR1 is SGHTA, CDR2 FQGNSA. V was cut by 2 bases and J by 5 bases, with 9 bases left in between. CDR3 in DNA: TGTGCCAGCAGCTTATTCCCCGGGACCGGGGAGCTGTTTTTT. Its translation: CASSLFPGTGELFF.

This clonotype was found a few times. This chain joins TRBV4-1 and TRBJ2-7; the D gene is possibly TRBD1 (5 bases). This CDR3 region has 14 residues. The V gene lost 0 bases and the J gene lost 2 bases, with 8 bases spanning the gap. Germline V gives CDR1 MGHRA, CDR2 YSYEKL. CDR3 coding DNA: TGCGCCAGCAGCCAAGATGGGGCAACCTACGAGCAGTACTTC. Amino acid sequence: CASSQDGATYEQYF.

This clonotype appeared a few times. The V and J genes are TRBV5-1 and TRBJ2-1; 14 bases align to TRBD2. The germline gives CDR1 SGHRS, CDR2 YFSETQ. J lost 5 bases, V lost 4 bases, and 11 bases had no gene match. This CDR3 is 18 amino acids long. The CDR3, as DNA: TGCGCCAGCAGCACTAGGACTAGCGGGAGGACCCTCGACAATGAGCAGTTCTTC. Its translation is CASSTRTSGRTLDNEQFF.

This clonotype has a count of ten or more. The chain uses TRBV30 and TRBJ2-7; 11 nucleotides match TRBD2. The V gene's germline CDR1 is GTSNPN and CDR2 SVGIG (reference sequence). The CDR3 spans 15 residues. V was pared by 1 base and J by 2 bases, with 4 bases of the junction left unmatched. CDR3 region: CAWSDRLAGPYEQYF. CDR3 bases: TGTGCCTGGAGTGATCGACTAGCGGGACCCTACGAGCAGTACTTC.

This clonotype has ten or more counts. The chain combines TRBV12-3 or TRBV12-4 with TRBJ1-1; 8 bases align to TRBD1. Unmatched junction bases numbered 5, after V lost 7 bases and J lost 10 bases. This CDR3 is 11 amino acids long. CDR3 sequence (DNA): TGTGCCAGCACCGTACAGGGGGGAGCTTTCTTT. Translation: CASTVQGGAFF.

A few counts support this clonotype. This chain connects TRBV27 to TRBJ1-2; the match to TRBD1 covers 9 bases. Germline CDR1 and CDR2: MNHEY and SMNVEV (reference sequence). With V trimmed by 5 bases and J by 5 bases, 6 bases remained unmatched. This CDR3 region has 14 residues. CDR3 in amino acids: CASSPWDREYGYTF. The DNA for the CDR3 is TGTGCCAGCAGTCCGTGGGACAGGGAGTATGGCTACACCTTC.

To note about this clonotype: One end of the junction fails to match germline, which may point to a read error. The chain couples TRBV7-6 to TRBJ2-7; TRBD1 matches at 7 bases. This CDR3 comprises 15 residues. CDR1 and CDR2 (germline): SGHVS, FNYEAQ. The CDR3 spells CVSSLGTAPTYEQYF. The CDR3 DNA is TGTGTCAGCAGCTTAGGGACAGCGCCCACCTACGAGCAGTACTTC.

The chain is built from TRBV6-5 and TRBJ2-2; tentative D call: TRBD2 (6 bases). Germline assignment: CDR1 MNHEY and CDR2 SVGAGI. The CDR3 is 13 amino acids. Trimming removed 0 bases from V and 14 bases from J, with 13 bases in between. CDR3 bases: TGTGCCAGCAGTTACTCCCCTGCGGGGAGACTGTTTTTT. Its translation is CASSYSPAGRLFF.

This clonotype showed up many times. The V call is TRBV27, the J call TRBJ1-5, with D hard to call. V lost 2 bases and J lost 0, with 20 bases in between. Germline V gene lookup returns CDR1 MNHEY and CDR2 SMNVEV (reference sequence). The CDR3 totals 19 residues. Written as DNA, the CDR3 is TGTGCCAGCAGTTTAGTGGCTCCGGGAGCTGTCGATAGCAATCAGCCCCAGCATTTT. It codes for CASSLVAPGAVDSNQPQHF.

This clonotype was detected a few times. This chain joins TRBV12-3 or TRBV12-4 and TRBJ2-5; D is ambiguous. The CDR3 is 14 amino acids. Deletions cut 1 base from V and 6 bases from J, with 12 bases between. The CDR3 here is CASSLEGWPKTQYF. CDR3 DNA: TGTGCCAGCAGTTTAGAAGGGTGGCCGAAGACCCAGTACTTC.

The chain is built from TRBV20-1 and TRBJ2-1; 8 nucleotides agree with TRBD2. Germline V gene sequence: CDR1 DFQATT, CDR2 SNEGSKA (reference sequence). The CDR3 totals 14 residues. Trimming cost V 4 bases and J 2 bases; bases outside gene matches: 4. CDR3 DNA: TGCAGTGCTAAGAGCGGGAGACCCTACAATGAGCAGTTCTTC. Translated, it gives CSAKSGRPYNEQFF.